This T cell receptor (beta chain) was sequenced in a study of T cell changes during pregnancy in multiple sclerosis. The CDR3 loop spans 13 amino acids. The V end was cut by 8 bases, the J end by 0 bases, with 8 bases between. Germline CDR1 is LNHDA and CDR2 is SQIVND (reference sequence). Profiled with immunoSEQ multiplex PCR; TCRdb holds only in-frame clones, not every one. Among 57,000 or so clones listed, roughly 88% were seen once. The sequence was collected from a female donor with multiple sclerosis, enrolled in a pregnancy study. The chain couples TRBV19 to TRBJ1-5; tentative D call: TRBD1 (5 bases). This specimen consisted of peripheral blood, obtained in the first trimester of pregnancy. The CDR3 bases are TGTGCCAGTTCCACAGGTAGCAATCAGCCCCAGCATTTT. Translating gives CASSTGSNQPQHF. The full variable domain, with the rest looked up from reference TRBV19 and TRBJ1-5, is DGGITQSPKYLFRKEGQNVTLSCEQNLNHDAMYWYRQDPGQGLRLIYYSQIVNDFQKGDIAEGYSVSREKKESFPLTVTSAQKNPTAFYLCASSTGSNQPQHFGDGTRLSIL.